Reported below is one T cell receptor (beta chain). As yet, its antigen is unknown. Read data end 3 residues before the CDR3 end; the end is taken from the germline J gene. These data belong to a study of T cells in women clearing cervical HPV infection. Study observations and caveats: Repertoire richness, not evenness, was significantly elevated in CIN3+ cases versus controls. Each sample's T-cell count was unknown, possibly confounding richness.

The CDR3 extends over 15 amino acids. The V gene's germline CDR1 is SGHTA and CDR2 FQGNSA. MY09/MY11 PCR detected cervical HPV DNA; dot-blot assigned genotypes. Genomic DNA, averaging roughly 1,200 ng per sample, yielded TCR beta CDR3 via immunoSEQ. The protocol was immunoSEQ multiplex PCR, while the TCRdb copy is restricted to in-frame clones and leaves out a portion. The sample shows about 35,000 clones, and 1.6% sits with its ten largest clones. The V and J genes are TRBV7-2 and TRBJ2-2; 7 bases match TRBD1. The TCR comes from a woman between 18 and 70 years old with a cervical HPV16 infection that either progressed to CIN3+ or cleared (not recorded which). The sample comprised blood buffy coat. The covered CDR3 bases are TGTGCCAGCCTCCCGAGAGGGGGCTCGAATTCACCG. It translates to CASLPRGGSNSP. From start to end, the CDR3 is CASLPRGGSNSPLFF.